This T cell receptor (beta chain) came from a study of blood T cell repertoires in COVID-19. Turning to the study itself: All recovered Cohort 3 donors got two negative PCRs, got clearance, or saw symptom resolution. Nucleic acid was either cDNA or gDNA, and it came from T cells, B-cell-depleted T cells, or PBMCs.

V shed 4 bases, J shed 4 bases, and the junction held 17 bases outside the gene matches. The germline CDR1 and CDR2 sequences are LNHDA and SQIVND (reference sequence). CDR3 size: 18 residues. Assay used: immunoSEQ multiplex PCR; TCRdb lists only in-frame clones, some missing. The repertoire holds 200,000 or so clones, with around 87% as singletons. The sequence was obtained from a man aged 25 to 45 in a cohort exposed to, infected with or recovered from COVID-19 (not recorded which). V gene TRBV19 combines with J gene TRBJ1-2; 8 bases are shared with TRBD1. Sequenced sample: PBMCs or T cells enriched from blood (not recorded which). CDR3 region: CASSTLQGGPNSAYGYTF. CDR3 coding DNA: TGTGCCAGTAGTACCCTACAGGGGGGCCCGAATTCGGCCTATGGCTACACCTTC.